This T cell receptor beta chain is drawn from a study of cytotoxic CD8 clonotypes in ibrutinib-treated CLL. A word on this clone: Its specificity is not known.

The assay was immunoSEQ multiplex PCR, and TCRdb's table has in-frame clones only and misses some. The sample includes around 250,000 clones, 60% to 75% seen only once; the top ten take less than 20%. Points from the study as a whole: At baseline, clonality was higher than in age-matched healthy donors and correlated with CD8+ counts.

Germline V gene sequence: CDR1 SGHDT, CDR2 YYEEEE. The CDR3 contains 16 residues. V was trimmed by 0 bases and J by 4 bases, leaving 13 bases between them. Sequenced here: PBMCs, sampled after 24 months of ibrutinib treatment. The receptor comes from a human donor with chronic lymphocytic leukemia. The genes are TRBV5-6 and TRBJ1-4; weak D call: TRBD1 (6 bases). CDR3 nucleotide sequence: TGTGCCAGCAGCTTGGACGTGAAGGGGGATAATGAAAAACTGTTTTTT. Its translation is CASSLDVKGDNEKLFF. The full variable domain, with the rest looked up from reference TRBV5-6 and TRBJ1-4, is DAGVTQSPTHLIKTRGQQVTLRCSPKSGHDTVSWYQQALGQGPQFIFQYYEEEERQRGNFPDRFSGHQFPNYSSELNVNALLLGDSALYLCASSLDVKGDNEKLFFGSGTQLSVL.